The rows below give T cell receptor beta chains drawn from one sample of a study of blood T cell repertoires in COVID-19. Produced via immunoSEQ multiplex PCR; TCRdb's table is partial and in-frame only. The data hold about 130,000 clones, with 75% to 90% observed a single time. The sample taken for sequencing was peripheral blood. The receptors come from a woman between 50 and 59 years old who had recovered from COVID-19. CDR3s include the opening cysteine and the closing phenylalanine or tryptophan. A D gene is named only where the DNA matches it firmly. A row's size may be missing; if present it is once, few, many or a size class.

TRBJ2-1 | TRBV20-1 | NA | NA | CSARVNNEQFF | TGCAGTGCTAGAGTCAACAATGAGCAGTTCTTC
TRBJ1-2 | TRBV28 | NA | NA | CASSWEGNGYTF | TGTGCCAGCAGCTGGGAGGGGAATGGCTACACCTTC
TRBJ1-4 | TRBV7-9 | NA | NA | CASSTHYLLGAATNEKLFF | TGTGCCAGCAGCACGCACTATCTACTGGGGGCGGCAACTAATGAAAAACTGTTTTTT
TRBJ1-1 | TRBV3-1/TRBV3-2 | NA | few | CASSPSGPNTEAFF | TGTGCCAGCAGCCCCTCAGGGCCGAACACTGAAGCTTTCTTT
TRBJ2-2 | TRBV5-4 | TRBD1 | NA | CASNVAGGFGELFF | TGTGCCAGCAATGTTGCAGGGGGATTCGGGGAGCTGTTTTTT
TRBJ2-3 | TRBV29-1 | TRBD2 | NA | CSAASGTSGRGRDTQYF | TGCAGCGCCGCTTCCGGGACTAGCGGGCGGGGGAGAGATACGCAGTATTTT
TRBJ1-2 | TRBV2 | TRBD1 | NA | CASSDGAGGGYTF | TGTGCCAGCAGTGACGGGGCAGGGGGTGGCTACACCTTC
TRBJ2-2 | TRBV7-6 | NA | NA | CASSFQERRYTGELFF | TGTGCCAGCAGCTTTCAAGAGCGGAGGTACACCGGGGAGCTGTTTTTT
TRBJ2-7 | TRBV5-6 | NA | NA | CASSPDEQYF | TGTGCCAGCAGCCCGGACGAGCAGTACTTC
TRBJ1-2 | TRBV25-1 | NA | NA | CASSVPGLSGVGYTF | TGTGCCAGCAGTGTTCCGGGACTTTCGGGGGTTGGCTACACCTTC
TRBJ1-3 | TRBV4-1 | NA | once | CASSQEGTGPLGNTIYF | TGCGCCAGCAGCCAAGAGGGAACAGGGCCCTTAGGAAACACCATATATTTT
TRBJ1-3 | TRBV9 | TRBD1 | NA | CASSGDRTGNTIYF | TGTGCCAGCAGCGGGGACAGAACTGGAAACACCATATATTTT
TRBJ1-2 | TRBV11-1 | TRBD1 | NA | CASSPADRAKGYTF | TGTGCCAGCAGCCCGGCCGACAGGGCAAAGGGCTACACCTTC
TRBJ2-3 | TRBV4-1 | NA | NA | CASSQPQGTDTQYF | TGCGCCAGCAGCCAACCGCAGGGCACAGATACGCAGTATTTT
TRBJ2-3 | TRBV7-2 | TRBD2 | NA | CASSFLAGTPTDTQYF | TGTGCCAGCAGCTTTCTAGCGGGGACTCCCACAGATACGCAGTATTTT
TRBJ1-1 | TRBV18 | NA | few | CASSLQGTEAFF | TGTGCCAGCTCACTACAGGGTACTGAAGCTTTCTTT
TRBJ2-2 | TRBV2 | NA | NA | CASGGRTGELFF | TGTGCCAGCGGTGGGAGAACCGGGGAGCTGTTTTTT
TRBJ1-4 | TRBV5-1 | NA | NA | CASSPGDNEKLFF | TGCGCCAGCAGCCCGGGAGATAATGAAAAACTGTTTTTT
TRBJ2-5 | TRBV5-1 | NA | NA | CASSPNQETQYF | TGCGCCAGCAGTCCTAACCAAGAGACCCAGTACTTC
TRBJ2-1 | TRBV7-2 | NA | NA | CASSFVFGEEQFF | TGTGCCAGCAGCTTCGTCTTTGGGGAGGAGCAGTTCTTC
TRBJ2-7 | TRBV11-2 | NA | NA | CASTSLRSYEQYF | TGTGCCAGCACCTCTTTGCGCTCCTACGAGCAGTACTTC
TRBJ1-2 | TRBV19 | NA | NA | CASSVDKGNYGYTF | TGTGCCAGTAGTGTCGATAAGGGGAACTATGGCTACACCTTC
TRBJ1-6 | TRBV25-1 | TRBD1 | once | CASRGTGVNSPLHF | TGTGCCAGCAGGGGGACAGGGGTTAATTCACCCCTCCACTTT
TRBJ1-1 | TRBV18 | NA | NA | CASSPLSERSTEAFF | TGTGCCAGCTCACCACTTTCCGAGAGATCCACTGAAGCTTTCTTT
TRBJ1-2 | TRBV2 | TRBD1 | once | CASTRQGSTNYGYTF | TGTGCCAGCACCCGACAGGGTTCAACTAACTATGGCTACACCTTC
TRBJ2-2 | TRBV6-6 | TRBD1 | NA | CASSPVGQLTGELFF | TGTGCCAGCAGCCCGGTGGGACAGTTGACCGGGGAGCTGTTTTTT
TRBJ1-1 | TRBV18 | NA | NA | CASSPQTGEAFF | TGTGCCAGCTCACCACAAACAGGGGAAGCTTTCTTT
TRBJ2-7 | TRBV29-1 | NA | NA | CSVGGRDIYQNEQYF | TGCAGCGTTGGCGGACGGGACATTTATCAAAACGAGCAGTACTTC
TRBJ2-3 | TRBV9 | TRBD2 | NA | CASSTSTGSGGFVDTQYF | TGTGCCAGCAGCACCTCTACCGGAAGCGGGGGGTTCGTAGATACGCAGTATTTT
TRBJ2-7 | TRBV5-4 | TRBD1 | NA | CASSLDRDSSYEQYF | TGTGCCAGCAGCTTGGATAGGGACAGCTCCTACGAGCAGTACTTC
TRBJ2-3 | TRBV30 | NA | few | CAWSTRGTQYF | TGTGCCTGGAGTACTAGAGGTACGCAGTATTTT
TRBJ2-3 | TRBV10-1 | TRBD2 | NA | CASSEGTSALNSTDTQYF | TGCGCCAGCAGTGAAGGGACTAGCGCCCTCAATAGCACAGATACGCAGTATTTT
TRBJ1-1 | TRBV12-3/TRBV12-4 | NA | NA | CASSWAPYTEAFF | TGTGCCAGCAGTTGGGCCCCTTACACTGAAGCTTTCTTT
TRBJ2-1 | TRBV11-1 | NA | NA | CASSFQISYNEQFF | TGTGCCAGCAGCTTTCAGATTTCGTACAATGAGCAGTTCTTC
TRBJ2-1 | TRBV7-2 | TRBD2 | NA | CASSLQSQVAGGRYNEQFF | TGTGCCAGCAGCTTACAGTCCCAAGTAGCGGGGGGGCGGTACAATGAGCAGTTCTTC
TRBJ1-2 | TRBV18 | TRBD1 | once | CASSPGLGQGDYGYTF | TGTGCCAGCTCACCAGGATTAGGACAGGGGGACTATGGCTACACCTTC
TRBJ1-6 | TRBV18 | NA | NA | CASSSRQNNSPLHF | TGTGCCAGCTCATCGAGACAGAATAATTCACCCCTCCACTTT
TRBJ1-2 | TRBV18 | TRBD1 | NA | CASSPGQGRGYTF | TGTGCCAGCTCACCCGGACAGGGGAGAGGCTACACCTTC
TRBJ2-5 | TRBV10-3 | NA | NA | CAISESGGPQETQYF | TGTGCCATCAGTGAGTCGGGCGGGCCTCAAGAGACCCAGTACTTC
TRBJ1-2 | TRBV6-5 | NA | NA | CASRSSVYGYTF | TGTGCCAGCAGATCCTCGGTCTATGGCTACACCTTC
TRBJ1-4 | TRBV5-8 | NA | NA | CASSLALVATNEKLFF | TGTGCCAGCAGCTTGGCCCTTGTTGCAACTAATGAAAAACTGTTTTTT
TRBJ1-1 | TRBV7-3 | TRBD1 | NA | CASSPGQGAEAFF | TGTGCCAGCAGCCCTGGACAGGGGGCTGAAGCTTTCTTT
TRBJ1-1 | TRBV7-9 | TRBD1 | NA | CASSLNRGEAFF | TGTGCCAGCAGCCTTAACAGGGGCGAGGCTTTCTTT
TRBJ1-4 | TRBV13 | TRBD1 | NA | CASSPGTGEKLFF | TGTGCCAGCAGCCCCGGGACAGGGGAAAAACTGTTTTTT
TRBJ2-5 | TRBV3-1/TRBV3-2 | TRBD2 | NA | CASSQDLGTSATWGETQYF | TGTGCCAGCAGCCAGGACCTAGGGACTAGCGCAACCTGGGGAGAGACCCAGTACTTC
TRBJ2-5 | TRBV5-6 | NA | NA | CASSSFDRYWEETQYF | TGTGCCAGCAGCTCGTTTGACAGGTATTGGGAAGAGACCCAGTACTTC
TRBJ1-2 | TRBV7-2 | TRBD1 | NA | CASSPALTGQGNYGYTF | TGTGCCAGCAGCCCGGCACTAACCGGACAGGGGAACTATGGCTACACCTTC
TRBJ1-4 | TRBV7-9 | TRBD1 | once | CASSSGGEGEKLFF | TGTGCCAGCAGCTCAGGGGGCGAGGGTGAAAAACTGTTTTTT
TRBJ2-1 | TRBV18 | NA | NA | CASSPRDLGNEQFF | TGTGCCAGCTCACCCAGGGATCTGGGCAATGAGCAGTTCTTC
TRBJ2-3 | TRBV7-3 | NA | NA | CASSSGLASTDTQYF | TGTGCCAGCAGCTCAGGACTGGCTAGCACAGATACGCAGTATTTT
TRBJ2-1 | TRBV2 | TRBD2 | NA | CASSKYSATSGRANEQFF | TGTGCCAGCAGCAAATATTCCGCGACTAGCGGGAGGGCAAATGAGCAGTTCTTC